This is a list of T cell receptor beta chains from one sample in a study of early stage breast cancer tumors. Repertoires were generated with immunoSEQ multiplex PCR, while TCRdb's copy carries only in-frame clones and drops some. The repertoire has 2,500 to 3,000 clones, about 65% of them found once; the top ten carry about a fifth. Sequences were obtained from normal breast tissue next to the tumor. The receptor source for this set is a person aged 50-59 years with breast cancer. The CDR3 runs from the conserved cysteine through the conserved F or W. The D gene is left open where the match is weak. Clone size is given for some rows only: seen once, a few or many times, or a class if the clone is expanded.

clone size: .
CDR3 length: 13
J gene: TRBJ2-5
D gene: .
V gene: TRBV29-1
CDR3 protein: CSVEAVAGETQYF
CDR3 DNA: TGCAGCGTTGAAGCCGTAGCCGGAGAGACCCAGTACTTC

clone size: once
CDR3 length: 16
J gene: TRBJ1-5
D gene: .
V gene: TRBV19
CDR3 protein: CASSMSAAHSNQPQHF
CDR3 DNA: TGTGCCAGTAGTATGTCAGCCGCGCATAGCAATCAGCCCCAGCATTTT

clone size: .
CDR3 length: 14
J gene: TRBJ2-7
D gene: .
V gene: TRBV6-1
CDR3 protein: CASSEAFGGYEQYF
CDR3 DNA: TGTGCCAGCAGTGAAGCCTTCGGGGGCTACGAGCAGTACTTC

clone size: .
CDR3 length: 14
J gene: TRBJ1-5
D gene: .
V gene: TRBV10-3
CDR3 protein: CAIRSEGEGQPQHF
CDR3 DNA: TGTGCCATCAGATCAGAGGGGGAGGGGCAGCCCCAGCATTTT

clone size: few
CDR3 length: 16
J gene: TRBJ2-7
D gene: TRBD1
V gene: TRBV4-1
CDR3 protein: CASSQDQYRGLYEQYF
CDR3 DNA: TGCGCCAGCAGCCAAGATCAATACAGGGGGCTATACGAGCAGTACTTC

clone size: .
CDR3 length: 13
J gene: TRBJ1-5
D gene: .
V gene: TRBV19
CDR3 protein: CASSLSRYQPQHF
CDR3 DNA: TGTGCCAGTAGTCTTTCTCGCTATCAGCCCCAGCATTTT

clone size: .
CDR3 length: 19
J gene: TRBJ1-3
D gene: .
V gene: TRBV18
CDR3 protein: CASSPHHPKQGNSGNTIYF
CDR3 DNA: TGTGCCAGCTCACCACATCATCCCAAACAGGGCAACTCTGGAAACACCATATATTTT

clone size: few
CDR3 length: 14
J gene: TRBJ2-3
D gene: .
V gene: TRBV7-9
CDR3 protein: CASSLQGSTDTQYF
CDR3 DNA: TGTGCCAGCAGCTTACAGGGGAGCACAGATACGCAGTATTTT

clone size: .
CDR3 length: 15
J gene: TRBJ2-3
D gene: .
V gene: TRBV9
CDR3 protein: CASSPDARAEDTQYF
CDR3 DNA: TGTGCCAGCAGCCCTGACGCGAGGGCGGAAGATACGCAGTATTTT

clone size: once
CDR3 length: 16
J gene: TRBJ2-1
D gene: .
V gene: TRBV5-4
CDR3 protein: CASSLLLETASNEQFF
CDR3 DNA: TGTGCCAGCAGCTTGCTGCTGGAGACAGCTAGCAATGAGCAGTTCTTC

clone size: medium-sized
CDR3 length: 14
J gene: TRBJ1-5
D gene: .
V gene: TRBV19
CDR3 protein: CASSMSGGNQPQHF
CDR3 DNA: TGTGCCAGTAGTATGTCGGGGGGCAATCAGCCCCAGCATTTT

clone size: .
CDR3 length: 16
J gene: TRBJ2-2
D gene: TRBD2
V gene: TRBV4-1
CDR3 protein: CASSQEASGSAGELFF
CDR3 DNA: TGCGCCAGCAGCCAAGAAGCAAGCGGGAGTGCCGGGGAGCTGTTTTTT

clone size: .
CDR3 length: 15
J gene: TRBJ1-2
D gene: TRBD1
V gene: TRBV9
CDR3 protein: CASSLGQFLNYGYTF
CDR3 DNA: TGTGCCAGCAGCCTGGGACAGTTTCTTAACTATGGCTACACCTTC

clone size: .
CDR3 length: 14
J gene: TRBJ1-1
D gene: .
V gene: TRBV28
CDR3 protein: CASSPRLMGTEAFF
CDR3 DNA: TGTGCCAGCAGCCCTCGTCTCATGGGCACTGAAGCTTTCTTT

clone size: .
CDR3 length: 13
J gene: TRBJ1-1
D gene: .
V gene: TRBV11-3
CDR3 protein: CASSLVVNTEAFF
CDR3 DNA: TGTGCCAGCAGCTTAGTGGTGAACACTGAAGCTTTCTTT

clone size: few
CDR3 length: 16
J gene: TRBJ1-3
D gene: .
V gene: TRBV7-6
CDR3 protein: CASSLGASLAGNTIYF
CDR3 DNA: TGTGCCAGCAGCTTAGGGGCCTCACTGGCTGGAAACACCATATATTTT

clone size: .
CDR3 length: 15
J gene: TRBJ2-1
D gene: TRBD1
V gene: TRBV18
CDR3 protein: CASSPPSAGGNEQFF
CDR3 DNA: TGTGCCAGCTCACCACCGTCGGCAGGGGGCAATGAGCAGTTCTTC

clone size: .
CDR3 length: 15
J gene: TRBJ1-5
D gene: .
V gene: TRBV9
CDR3 protein: CASSVEGGINQPQHF
CDR3 DNA: TGTGCCAGCAGCGTAGAGGGAGGGATCAATCAGCCCCAGCATTTT

clone size: .
CDR3 length: 15
J gene: TRBJ2-3
D gene: .
V gene: TRBV7-3
CDR3 protein: CASSLSGQRTDTQYF
CDR3 DNA: TGTGCCAGCAGCTTATCAGGACAGCGCACAGATACGCAGTATTTT

clone size: .
CDR3 length: 13
J gene: TRBJ1-2
D gene: .
V gene: TRBV7-9
CDR3 protein: CASSFSGDGGYTF
CDR3 DNA: TGTGCCAGCAGCTTTTCCGGGGACGGTGGCTACACCTTC

clone size: .
CDR3 length: 15
J gene: TRBJ2-7
D gene: .
V gene: TRBV4-1
CDR3 protein: CASSQERGPSYEQYF
CDR3 DNA: TGCGCCAGCAGCCAAGAAAGGGGCCCCTCCTACGAGCAGTACTTC

clone size: .
CDR3 length: 16
J gene: TRBJ2-5
D gene: .
V gene: TRBV28
CDR3 protein: CASSFYSSGTQETQYF
CDR3 DNA: TGTGCCAGCAGTTTCTACTCCTCCGGGACCCAAGAGACCCAGTACTTC

clone size: .
CDR3 length: 12
J gene: TRBJ2-7
D gene: .
V gene: TRBV7-8
CDR3 protein: CASSRSAYEQYF
CDR3 DNA: TGTGCCAGCAGCCGATCGGCCTACGAGCAGTACTTC

clone size: .
CDR3 length: 16
J gene: TRBJ2-5
D gene: TRBD1
V gene: TRBV10-1
CDR3 protein: CASSEYGQGLGETQYF
CDR3 DNA: TGCGCCAGCAGTGAGTACGGACAGGGTTTAGGAGAGACCCAGTACTTC

clone size: .
CDR3 length: 14
J gene: TRBJ2-3
D gene: .
V gene: TRBV15
CDR3 protein: CATSREGGTDTQYF
CDR3 DNA: TGTGCCACCAGCAGAGAGGGAGGAACAGATACGCAGTATTTT

clone size: .
CDR3 length: 15
J gene: TRBJ1-1
D gene: TRBD1
V gene: TRBV6-1
CDR3 protein: CASSGAGGRNTEAFF
CDR3 DNA: TGTGCCAGCAGTGGCGCAGGGGGGAGGAACACTGAAGCTTTCTTT

clone size: few
CDR3 length: 17
J gene: TRBJ2-7
D gene: TRBD1
V gene: TRBV7-2
CDR3 protein: CASSGAPELGQGREQYF
CDR3 DNA: TGTGCCAGCAGCGGAGCCCCGGAGTTAGGACAGGGGAGGGAGCAGTACTTC

clone size: few
CDR3 length: 12
J gene: TRBJ2-7
D gene: .
V gene: TRBV7-2
CDR3 protein: CASSLALGEQYF
CDR3 DNA: TGTGCCAGCAGCTTAGCGCTGGGGGAGCAGTACTTC

clone size: .
CDR3 length: 11
J gene: TRBJ1-2
D gene: .
V gene: TRBV7-9
CDR3 protein: CASSLSGLYTF
CDR3 DNA: TGTGCCAGCAGCTTATCAGGCCTATACACCTTC

clone size: .
CDR3 length: 15
J gene: TRBJ2-1
D gene: TRBD1
V gene: TRBV19
CDR3 protein: CASSTDRVFYNEQFF
CDR3 DNA: TGTGCCAGTAGTACGGACAGGGTATTCTACAATGAGCAGTTCTTC

clone size: .
CDR3 length: 14
J gene: TRBJ1-3
D gene: .
V gene: TRBV14
CDR3 protein: CASRINRATNTIYF
CDR3 DNA: TGTGCCAGCCGAATCAACAGGGCGACAAACACCATATATTTT

clone size: once
CDR3 length: 14
J gene: TRBJ2-2
D gene: .
V gene: TRBV25-1
CDR3 protein: CASSESGDTGELFF
CDR3 DNA: TGTGCCAGCAGTGAATCAGGGGACACCGGGGAGCTGTTTTTT

clone size: .
CDR3 length: 15
J gene: TRBJ2-2
D gene: TRBD1
V gene: TRBV2
CDR3 protein: CASDYGQANTGELFF
CDR3 DNA: TGTGCCAGCGATTATGGACAGGCGAACACCGGGGAGCTGTTTTTT

clone size: .
CDR3 length: 14
J gene: TRBJ1-1
D gene: TRBD1
V gene: TRBV4-1
CDR3 protein: CASSQTTGGTEAFF
CDR3 DNA: TGCGCCAGCAGCCAAACGACAGGGGGAACTGAAGCTTTCTTT

clone size: .
CDR3 length: 14
J gene: TRBJ2-4
D gene: .
V gene: TRBV29-1
CDR3 protein: CSDPQQLAKNIQYF
CDR3 DNA: TGCAGCGACCCTCAACAACTAGCCAAAAACATTCAGTACTTC

clone size: large
CDR3 length: 15
J gene: TRBJ1-5
D gene: .
V gene: TRBV6-1
CDR3 protein: CASSDGFPGNQPQHF
CDR3 DNA: TGTGCCAGCAGTGATGGTTTCCCGGGCAATCAGCCCCAGCATTTT

clone size: once
CDR3 length: 15
J gene: TRBJ1-1
D gene: .
V gene: TRBV7-9
CDR3 protein: CASSSTQTLAGEAFF
CDR3 DNA: TGTGCCAGCAGCTCCACTCAGACTTTGGCAGGGGAAGCTTTCTTT

clone size: .
CDR3 length: 15
J gene: TRBJ1-1
D gene: .
V gene: TRBV19
CDR3 protein: CASSTTGVLNTEAFF
CDR3 DNA: TGTGCCAGTAGTACTACAGGAGTTTTGAACACTGAAGCTTTCTTT

clone size: .
CDR3 length: 14
J gene: TRBJ2-5
D gene: TRBD1
V gene: TRBV14
CDR3 protein: CASAKRQGTETQYF
CDR3 DNA: TGTGCCAGCGCCAAGCGACAGGGGACAGAGACCCAGTACTTC

clone size: .
CDR3 length: 15
J gene: TRBJ2-7
D gene: .
V gene: TRBV7-9
CDR3 protein: CASSFRGLRDGEQYF
CDR3 DNA: TGTGCCAGCAGCTTCCGGGGCCTGAGGGACGGTGAGCAGTACTTC

clone size: .
CDR3 length: 14
J gene: TRBJ2-2
D gene: TRBD1
V gene: TRBV7-3
CDR3 protein: CASSYAGGTGELFF
CDR3 DNA: TGTGCCAGCAGCTATGCAGGGGGTACCGGGGAGCTGTTTTTT

clone size: .
CDR3 length: 14
J gene: TRBJ2-7
D gene: TRBD2
V gene: TRBV28
CDR3 protein: CASSLAGGSYEQYF
CDR3 DNA: TGTGCCAGCAGCTTAGCGGGAGGGAGCTACGAGCAGTACTTC

clone size: .
CDR3 length: 11
J gene: TRBJ2-1
D gene: .
V gene: TRBV7-2
CDR3 protein: CASSLVNEQFF
CDR3 DNA: TGTGCCAGCAGCTTGGTCAATGAGCAGTTCTTC

clone size: once
CDR3 length: 16
J gene: TRBJ1-4
D gene: .
V gene: TRBV9
CDR3 protein: CASSVEQAATNEKLFF
CDR3 DNA: TGTGCCAGCAGCGTAGAGCAGGCCGCAACTAATGAAAAACTGTTTTTT

clone size: .
CDR3 length: 14
J gene: TRBJ2-1
D gene: .
V gene: TRBV7-2
CDR3 protein: CASSQEGRYNEQFF
CDR3 DNA: TGTGCCAGCAGCCAGGAGGGGCGATACAATGAGCAGTTCTTC

clone size: .
CDR3 length: 20
J gene: TRBJ1-1
D gene: TRBD1
V gene: TRBV4-1
CDR3 protein: CASSQDSSGTGGRRSTEAFF
CDR3 DNA: TGCGCCAGCAGCCAAGATAGCTCCGGGACAGGGGGCAGACGGAGCACTGAAGCTTTCTTT

clone size: .
CDR3 length: 12
J gene: TRBJ1-1
D gene: .
V gene: TRBV13
CDR3 protein: CASSFLNTEAFF
CDR3 DNA: TGTGCCAGCAGCTTCCTCAACACTGAAGCTTTCTTT

clone size: .
CDR3 length: 13
J gene: TRBJ2-7
D gene: TRBD1
V gene: TRBV7-2
CDR3 protein: CASRTTGGYEQYF
CDR3 DNA: TGTGCCAGCAGAACGACAGGGGGATACGAGCAGTACTTC

clone size: large
CDR3 length: 15
J gene: TRBJ1-4
D gene: .
V gene: TRBV27
CDR3 protein: CASSPPEQRNEKLFF
CDR3 DNA: TGTGCCAGCAGTCCTCCTGAGCAACGGAATGAAAAACTGTTTTTT

clone size: .
CDR3 length: 12
J gene: TRBJ1-2
D gene: TRBD1
V gene: TRBV25-1
CDR3 protein: CASADRAGGYTF
CDR3 DNA: TGTGCCAGCGCGGACAGGGCGGGTGGCTACACCTTC

clone size: .
CDR3 length: 14
J gene: TRBJ2-4
D gene: TRBD1
V gene: TRBV28
CDR3 protein: CASSLTGMGNIQYF
CDR3 DNA: TGTGCCAGCAGTTTGACAGGGATGGGAAACATTCAGTACTTC

clone size: .
CDR3 length: 16
J gene: TRBJ1-3
D gene: TRBD1
V gene: TRBV16
CDR3 protein: CASSQTTGYSGNTIYF
CDR3 DNA: TGTGCCAGCAGCCAAACGACAGGGTACTCTGGAAACACCATATATTTT